This TCR beta chain was recovered during a study of blood T cell repertoires in COVID-19. Study summary: COVID-19 samples from acute and convalescent phases originated in the United States, Italy and Spain. Nucleic acid was either cDNA or gDNA, and it came from T cells, B-cell-depleted T cells, or PBMCs.

Per the authors' pipeline: Amplifying reference gene primers gave estimates of nucleated cell counts. Repertoires were generated with immunoSEQ multiplex PCR, while TCRdb's copy carries only in-frame clones and drops some. That table supplies the V and J calls and clone size; D and trimming were determined from the DNA. Among about 100,000 clones listed, roughly 81% were seen once. Sequencing was done on a sample of peripheral blood. The TCR sequence derives from a human donor in a cohort sampled during active COVID-19.

CDR3 sequence (DNA): TGCGCCAGCAGCCAAGATTACAGCTCAGATACGCAGTATTTT. It encodes CASSQDYSSDTQYF. The chain links TRBV4-1 to TRBJ2-3; D gene uncertain. The CDR3 contains 14 residues. Per germline, CDR1 MGHRA and CDR2 YSYEKL. V lost 0 bases and J 4 bases, leaving 8 bases between the germline ends.